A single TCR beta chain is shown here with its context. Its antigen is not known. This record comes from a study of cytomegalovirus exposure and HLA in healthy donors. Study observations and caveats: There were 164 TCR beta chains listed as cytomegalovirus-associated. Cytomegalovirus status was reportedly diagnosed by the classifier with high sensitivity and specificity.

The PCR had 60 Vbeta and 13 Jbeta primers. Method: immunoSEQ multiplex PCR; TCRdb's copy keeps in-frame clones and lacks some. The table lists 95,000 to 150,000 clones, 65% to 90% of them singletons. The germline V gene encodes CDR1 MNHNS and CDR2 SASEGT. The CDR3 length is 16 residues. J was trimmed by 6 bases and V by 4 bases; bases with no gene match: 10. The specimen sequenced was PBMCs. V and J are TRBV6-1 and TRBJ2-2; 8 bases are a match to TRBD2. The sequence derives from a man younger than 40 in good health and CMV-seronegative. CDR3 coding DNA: TGTGCCAGCAGTGCACTATCGGGGGGGCGATCCGGGGAGCTGTTTTTT. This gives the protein CASSALSGGRSGELFF.